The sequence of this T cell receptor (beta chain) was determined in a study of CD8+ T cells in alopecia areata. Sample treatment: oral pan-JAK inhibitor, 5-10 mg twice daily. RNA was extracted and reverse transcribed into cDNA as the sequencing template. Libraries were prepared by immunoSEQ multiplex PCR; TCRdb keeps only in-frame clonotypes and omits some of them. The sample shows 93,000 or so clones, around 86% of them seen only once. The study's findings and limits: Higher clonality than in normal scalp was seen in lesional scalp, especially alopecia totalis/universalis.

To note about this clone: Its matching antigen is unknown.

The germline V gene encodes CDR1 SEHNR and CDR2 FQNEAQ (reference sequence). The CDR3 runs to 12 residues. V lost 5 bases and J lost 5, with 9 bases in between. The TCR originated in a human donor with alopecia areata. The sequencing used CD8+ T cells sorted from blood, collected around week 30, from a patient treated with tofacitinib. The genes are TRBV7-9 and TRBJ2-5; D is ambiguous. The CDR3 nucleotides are TGTGCCAGCAGCCAGCTCCAGGAGACCCAGTACTTC. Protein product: CASSQLQETQYF.